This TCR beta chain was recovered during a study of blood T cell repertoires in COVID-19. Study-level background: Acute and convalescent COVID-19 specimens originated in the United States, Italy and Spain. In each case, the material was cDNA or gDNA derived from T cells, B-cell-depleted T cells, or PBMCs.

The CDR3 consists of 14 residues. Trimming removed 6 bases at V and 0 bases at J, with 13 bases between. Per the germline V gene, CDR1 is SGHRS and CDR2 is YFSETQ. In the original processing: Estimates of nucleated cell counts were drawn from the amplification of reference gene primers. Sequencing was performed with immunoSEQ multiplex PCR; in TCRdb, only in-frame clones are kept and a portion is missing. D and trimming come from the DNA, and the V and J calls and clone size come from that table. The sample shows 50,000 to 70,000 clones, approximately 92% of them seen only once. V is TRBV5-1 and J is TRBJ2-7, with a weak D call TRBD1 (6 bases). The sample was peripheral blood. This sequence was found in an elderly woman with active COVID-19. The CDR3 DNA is TGCGCCAGCACAATCGGGACACGCTCCTACGAGCAGTACTTC. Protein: CASTIGTRSYEQYF.